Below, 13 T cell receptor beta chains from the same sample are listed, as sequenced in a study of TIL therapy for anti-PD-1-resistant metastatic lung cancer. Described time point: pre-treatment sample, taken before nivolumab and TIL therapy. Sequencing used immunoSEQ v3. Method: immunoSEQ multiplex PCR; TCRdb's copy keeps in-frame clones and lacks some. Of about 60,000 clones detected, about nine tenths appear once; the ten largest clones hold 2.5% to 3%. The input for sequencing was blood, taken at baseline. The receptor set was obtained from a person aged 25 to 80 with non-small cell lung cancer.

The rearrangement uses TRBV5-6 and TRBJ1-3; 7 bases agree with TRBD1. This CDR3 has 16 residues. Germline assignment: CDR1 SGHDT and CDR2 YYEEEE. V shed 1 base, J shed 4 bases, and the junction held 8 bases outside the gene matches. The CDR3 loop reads CASSLLQGGEGNTIYF. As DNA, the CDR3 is TGTGCCAGCAGCTTGCTACAAGGGGGCGAGGGAAACACCATATATTTT.

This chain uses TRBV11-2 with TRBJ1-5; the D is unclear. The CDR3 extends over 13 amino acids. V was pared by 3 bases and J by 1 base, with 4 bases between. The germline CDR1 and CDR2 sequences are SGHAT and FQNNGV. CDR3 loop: CASSLDSNQPQHF. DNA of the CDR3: TGTGCCAGCAGCTTGGACAGCAATCAGCCCCAGCATTTT. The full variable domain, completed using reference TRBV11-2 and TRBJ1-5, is EAGVAQSPRYKIIEKRQSVAFWCNPISGHATLYWYQQILGQGPKLLIQFQNNGVVDDSQLPKDRFSAERLKGVDSTLKIQPAKLEDSAVYLCASSLDSNQPQHFGDGTRLSIL.

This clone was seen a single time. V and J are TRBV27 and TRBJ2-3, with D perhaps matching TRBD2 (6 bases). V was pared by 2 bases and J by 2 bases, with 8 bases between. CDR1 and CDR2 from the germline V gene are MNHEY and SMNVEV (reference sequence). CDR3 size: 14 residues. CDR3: CASSLGDSTDTQYF. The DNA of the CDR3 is TGTGCCAGCAGTTTAGGGGACTCCACAGATACGCAGTATTTT.

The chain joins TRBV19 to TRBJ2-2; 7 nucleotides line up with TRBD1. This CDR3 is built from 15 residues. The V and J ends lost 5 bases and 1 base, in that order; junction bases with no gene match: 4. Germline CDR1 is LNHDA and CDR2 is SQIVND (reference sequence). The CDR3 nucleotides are TGTGCCAGTAGTCCCCGGACAGGGAACACCGGGGAGCTGTTTTTT. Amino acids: CASSPRTGNTGELFF.

The CDR3 bases are TGTGCCAGCAGTTTATATCGGGCCAGCCGCTATGGCTACACCTTC. Amino acid sequence: CASSLYRASRYGYTF. The V and J genes are TRBV28 and TRBJ1-2, with no clear D. Trimming removed 1 base from V and 4 bases from J, with 13 bases in between. From germline, CDR1 is MDHEN and CDR2 SYDVKM. The CDR3 length is 15 residues.

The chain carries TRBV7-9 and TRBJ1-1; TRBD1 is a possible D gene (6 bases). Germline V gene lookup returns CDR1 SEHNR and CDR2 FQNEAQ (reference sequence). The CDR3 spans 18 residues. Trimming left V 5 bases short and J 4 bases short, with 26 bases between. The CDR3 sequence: CASSLGPQGPLFGTEAFF. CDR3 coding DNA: TGTGCCAGCAGCCTTGGCCCACAGGGACCCCTGTTCGGCACTGAAGCTTTCTTT.

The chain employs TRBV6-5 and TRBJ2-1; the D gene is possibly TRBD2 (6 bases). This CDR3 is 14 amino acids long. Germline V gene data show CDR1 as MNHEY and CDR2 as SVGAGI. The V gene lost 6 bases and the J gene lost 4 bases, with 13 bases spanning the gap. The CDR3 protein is CASRERAPYNEQFF. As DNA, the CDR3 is TGTGCCAGCAGGGAGCGGGCGCCATACAATGAGCAGTTCTTC.

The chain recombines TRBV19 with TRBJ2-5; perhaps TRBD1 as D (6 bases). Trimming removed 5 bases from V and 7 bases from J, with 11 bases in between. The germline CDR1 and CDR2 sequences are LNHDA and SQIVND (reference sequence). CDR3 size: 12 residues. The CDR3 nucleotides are TGTGCCAGTAGTCCTCGAGGGGGGACCCAGTACTTC. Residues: CASSPRGGTQYF.

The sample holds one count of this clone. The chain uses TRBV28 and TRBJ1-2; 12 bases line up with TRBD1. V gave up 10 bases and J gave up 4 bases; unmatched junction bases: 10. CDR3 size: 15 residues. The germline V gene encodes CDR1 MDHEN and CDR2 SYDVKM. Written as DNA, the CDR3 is TGTGCCACGGGACAGGGGGCGTTAATGGGCTATGGCTACACCTTC. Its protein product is CATGQGALMGYGYTF.

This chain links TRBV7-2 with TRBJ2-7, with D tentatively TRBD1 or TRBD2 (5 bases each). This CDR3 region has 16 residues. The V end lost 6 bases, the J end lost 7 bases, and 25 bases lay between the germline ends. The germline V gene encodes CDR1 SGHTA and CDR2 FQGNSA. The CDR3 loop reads CASRSSERGPRTEQYF. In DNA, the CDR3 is TGTGCCAGCAGATCTTCGGAGAGGGGTCCCCGGACGGAGCAGTACTTC.

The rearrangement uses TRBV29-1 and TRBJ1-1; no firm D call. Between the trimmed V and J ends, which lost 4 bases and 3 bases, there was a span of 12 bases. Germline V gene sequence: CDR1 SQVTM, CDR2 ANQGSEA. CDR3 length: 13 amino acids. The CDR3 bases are TGCAGCGTTGGGTTAAGACCGGACACTGAAGCTTTCTTT. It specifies CSVGLRPDTEAFF.

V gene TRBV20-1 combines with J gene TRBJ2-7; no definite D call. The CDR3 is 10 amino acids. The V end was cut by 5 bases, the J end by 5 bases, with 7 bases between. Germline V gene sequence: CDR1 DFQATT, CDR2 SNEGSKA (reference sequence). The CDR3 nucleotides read TGCAGTGCTCTGGGGAACGAGCAGTACTTC. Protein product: CSALGNEQYF.

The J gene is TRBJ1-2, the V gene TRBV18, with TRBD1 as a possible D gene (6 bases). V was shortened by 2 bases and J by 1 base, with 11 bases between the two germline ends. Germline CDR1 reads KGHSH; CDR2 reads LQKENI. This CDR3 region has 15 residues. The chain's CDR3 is CASSPGTTGNYGYTF. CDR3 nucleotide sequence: TGTGCCAGCTCACCAGGGACAACCGGTAACTATGGCTACACCTTC.